Listed below are T cell receptor beta chains from one sample, sequenced in a study of vaccination and CD4 T cells after COVID-19. Their target antigens are unknown. TCRdb re-called the PCR reads through MiXCR, storing one row per CDR3 protein. The sample lists some 9,100 distinct CDR3 sequences, 34% occurring once. The sample consisted of CD4+ T cells from blood, cultured in vitro. Receptors were obtained from a human donor in good health. Both conserved end residues are part of each CDR3. The order of the fields is V gene, J gene, CDR3 protein.

TRBV28	TRBJ1-1	CASTLPTVNTEAFF
TRBV19	TRBJ2-7	CASRETSGSSYEQYF
TRBV20-1	TRBJ2-7	CSASGGLALSSYEQYF
TRBV5-1	TRBJ2-7	CASSGTGYEQYF
TRBV9	TRBJ1-1	CASSAFTTGGRYTEAFF
TRBV6-4	TRBJ2-1	CASSEVSGAMSSQFF
TRBV27	TRBJ2-2	CASSLLAGLTGELFF
TRBV20-1	TRBJ1-5	CSAGGLGPKQPQHF
TRBV15	TRBJ1-2	CATSREGYGYTF
TRBV7-2	TRBJ1-1	CASTWTRANTEAFF
TRBV6-1	TRBJ2-5	CASNFGQGGLAQRETQYF
TRBV20-1	TRBJ1-1	CSASTTAGNTEAFF
TRBV10-3	TRBJ2-5	CAISESTLAQETQYF
TRBV30	TRBJ2-3	CAWVPIGQDTQYF
TRBV28	TRBJ2-7	CASSASGSLSYEQYF
TRBV19	TRBJ2-3	CASSTPGTGSTDTQYF
TRBV7-2	TRBJ2-1	CASSLGLAVYNEQFF
TRBV27	TRBJ1-5	CASSFSVFSQPQHF
TRBV2	TRBJ1-1	CASSEWVENTEAFF
TRBV9	TRBJ2-7	CASSVGDRGYEQYF
TRBV7-2	TRBJ1-5	CASTLGRGQPQHF
TRBV18	TRBJ1-1	CASSTERDTEAFF
TRBV6-2/TRBV6-3	TRBJ2-5	CASSWTSGSGETQYF
TRBV29-1	TRBJ1-2	CSAVGTGGEDYGYTF
TRBV12-3/TRBV12-4	TRBJ2-7	CASSPPGFGYEQYF
TRBV14	TRBJ2-7	CASSQGTGETYEQYF
TRBV7-2	TRBJ1-2	CASSLVGPSNYGYTF
TRBV12-3/TRBV12-4	TRBJ1-5	CASRRAGGNQPQHF
TRBV20-1	TRBJ1-1	CSARLLSTEAFF
TRBV7-2	TRBJ2-1	CASSPGGPFEQFF
TRBV6-2/TRBV6-3	TRBJ2-4	CASSYQLGAAKNIQYF
TRBV7-3	TRBJ2-3	CASSLESGVYADTQYF
TRBV20-1	TRBJ2-3	CSARGLAGGADTQYF
TRBV20-1	TRBJ1-1	CSAEMSSGTEAFF
TRBV7-8	TRBJ2-1	CASSFRQGSYNEQFF
TRBV7-2	TRBJ2-1	CASSARDSYNEQFF
TRBV6-2/TRBV6-3	TRBJ1-2	CASTKRGTNYGYTF
TRBV10-3	TRBJ2-1	CAISESGASRGQFF
TRBV6-2/TRBV6-3	TRBJ2-1	CASRNSGREGNEQFF